The T cell receptor (beta chain) under discussion was sequenced for a study of spatial heterogeneity in lung cancer. TCRdb reprocessed the 5' RACE reads via MiXCR and lists one record per CDR3 protein. The sample gives under 10,000 distinct CDR3 sequences, 5% to 7% of which show up once; approximately 37% is in the top ten. The study, taken as a whole, reports: Ubiquitous expanded tumor TCRs showed up in blood more at resection than follow-up.

The time point here: sample taken at primary tumor resection. Tumor, nontumor lung or frozen PBMC supplied whole RNA that was sequenced unsorted. This clonotype was observed many times. Antigen unknown. The sequences come from PBMCs, collected at surgery. This TCR was recovered from a male donor with early-stage non-small cell lung cancer.

CDR3 sequence reads: CASSWQGRETQYF. The CDR3, as DNA: TGTGCCAGCAGCTGGCAGGGGCGGGAGACCCAGTACTTC. The chain recombines TRBV5-6 with TRBJ2-5, with D perhaps matching TRBD1 (6 bases). The CDR3 loop spans 13 amino acids. V was clipped by 3 bases and J by 5 bases, with 11 bases between them. Germline lookup yields CDR1 SGHDT and CDR2 YYEEEE.